Below, 20 T cell receptor beta chains from the same sample are listed, as sequenced in a study of OX40 agonist ivuxolimab in advanced cancers. The data were produced by immunoSEQ multiplex PCR, yet TCRdb's version contains in-frame clones alone and is incomplete. This repertoire shows about 84,000 clones, around 90% found once; its top ten account for less than 0.55%. The source material was CD4+ or CD8+ T cells sorted from blood, sampled in a trial of the OX40 agonist ivuxolimab. These receptors all come from an adult with an advanced solid tumor such as melanoma, head and neck, liver or kidney cancer.

This clone was counted once. The chain couples TRBV7-9 to TRBJ2-3; possibly TRBD1 for D (6 bases). The CDR3 contains 15 residues. The V end was cut by 5 bases, the J end by 4 bases, with 16 bases between. CDR1 is SEHNR, CDR2 FQNEAQ, per germline (reference sequence). DNA for the CDR3: TGTGCCAGCAGCCCGTTGTGGACAGACTCAGATACGCAGTATTTT. Residues: CASSPLWTDSDTQYF.

About this clone itself: The junction shows a germline mismatch at one end, possibly a read error. The chain uses TRBV5-4 and TRBJ2-7, with 8 bases matching TRBD1. Germline V lookup: CDR1 SGHNT, CDR2 YYREEE (reference sequence). This CDR3 contains 18 residues. The CDR3 region is CASSQEVLDRAYSYEQYF. DNA for the CDR3: TGCGCCAGCAGCCAAGAGGTCCTGGACAGGGCCTATTCCTACGAGCAGTACTTC.

In DNA, the CDR3 is TGTGCCAGCAGCCACCGGGACGGTCAGGCGAGCTACACCTTC. Translated, it gives CASSHRDGQASYTF. The V call is TRBV7-9, the J call TRBJ1-2; maybe TRBD1 (5 bases). CDR3 length: 14 residues. CDR1 SEHNR and CDR2 FQNEAQ come from the germline V gene (reference sequence). V gave up 5 bases and J gave up 9 bases, with 19 bases separating them.

V is TRBV29-1 and J is TRBJ2-1; maybe TRBD2 (6 bases). CDR1 is SQVTM, CDR2 ANQGSEA, per germline. The CDR3 sequence is 15 residues long. Trimming removed 6 bases at V and 6 bases at J, with 21 bases between. CDR3 sequence reads: CSVAPRGSGINEQFF. The CDR3 DNA reads TGCAGCGTCGCCCCGCGGGGTTCGGGAATCAATGAGCAGTTCTTC.

The V and J genes are TRBV10-3 and TRBJ2-5, with TRBD1 matching over 7 bases. This CDR3 is built from 17 residues. V lost 0 bases to trimming and J lost 1 base; unmatched junction nucleotides: 8. Germline V gene lookup returns CDR1 ENHRY and CDR2 SYGVKD. The CDR3 region has the DNA TGTGCCATCAGTGAGTCGAGGGGGCAGGGAACCCAAGAGACCCAGTACTTC. The encoded protein is CAISESRGQGTQETQYF.

The rearrangement links TRBV18 to TRBJ2-5; the D gene is possibly TRBD1 (6 bases). The assigned J gene may be wrong: the sequence end matches TRBJ2-7 better. The CDR3 runs 15 residues. Per the germline V gene, CDR1 is KGHSH and CDR2 is LQKENI. Written as DNA, the CDR3 is TGTGCCAGCTCACCGGCAGGGGACGGTACCTACGAGCAGTACTTC. Amino acids: CASSPAGDGTYEQYF.

The genes are TRBV4-2 and TRBJ2-3, with D uncertain. The CDR3 spans 14 residues. Germline V CDR1 and CDR2: LGHNA, YNFKEQ. V was cut by 0 bases and J by 7 bases, with 11 bases left in between. CDR3 region: CASSQDPTDYTQYF. CDR3 sequence (DNA): TGTGCCAGCAGCCAAGACCCGACTGATTATACGCAGTATTTT.

The chain carries TRBV5-1 and TRBJ2-7; the match to TRBD2 covers 11 bases. V dropped 2 bases and J dropped 3; count of bases not matched to a gene: 13. This CDR3 region has 18 residues. Per the germline V gene, CDR1 is SGHRS and CDR2 is YFSETQ. In nucleotides, the CDR3 is TGCGCCAGCAGCTTATTGGGGCTAGCGGGAGGTGCGGACTACGAGCAGTACTTC. Protein: CASSLLGLAGGADYEQYF.

The chain employs TRBV28 and TRBJ2-7; D call uncertain. V lost 3 bases and J 0 bases, leaving 3 bases between the germline ends. The CDR3 runs to 12 residues. Germline assignment: CDR1 MDHEN and CDR2 SYDVKM. The CDR3 bases are TGTGCCAGCAGTTTCTACTCCTACGAGCAGTACTTC. It translates to CASSFYSYEQYF. Looking up the rest from reference TRBV28 and TRBJ2-7 gives the full variable domain: DVKVTQSSRYLVKRTGEKVFLECVQDMDHENMFWYRQDPGLGLRLIYFSYDVKMKEKGDIPEGYSVSREKKERFSLILESASTNQTSMYLCASSFYSYEQYFGPGTRLTVT.

This clone was picked up one time. The rearrangement links TRBV18 to TRBJ2-2; the D is unclear. Trimming took 1 base from V and 3 from J, leaving 6 bases between them. This CDR3 is 14 amino acids long. Germline-derived CDR1 and CDR2 are KGHSH and LQKENI. The CDR3 protein is CASSPLKDTGELFF. The CDR3 nucleotides read TGTGCCAGCTCACCACTAAAGGACACCGGGGAGCTGTTTTTT.

The chain uses TRBV20-1 and TRBJ1-2, with TRBD1 as a possible D gene (5 bases). The CDR3 has 11 residues. Trimming removed 3 bases at V and 7 bases at J, with 9 bases between. The germline V gene encodes CDR1 DFQATT and CDR2 SNEGSKA (reference sequence). CDR3 in amino acids: CSASAGAGYTF. The CDR3 bases are TGCAGTGCTAGTGCTGGGGCTGGCTACACCTTC.

The chain recombines TRBV11-3 with TRBJ1-1; D unclear. This CDR3 has 13 residues. Germline-derived CDR1 and CDR2 are SGHNT and YENEEA. V lost 4 bases, J lost 1 base, and 7 bases lay in between. The CDR3 protein is CASSSIQNTEAFF. The CDR3 DNA is TGTGCCAGCAGCTCGATTCAGAACACTGAAGCTTTCTTT. Filled out from reference TRBV11-3 and TRBJ1-1, the complete variable domain reads EAGVVQSPRYKIIEKKQPVAFWCNPISGHNTLYWYLQNLGQGPELLIRYENEEAVDDSQLPKDRFSAERLKGVDSTLKIQPAELGDSAVYLCASSSIQNTEAFFGQGTRLTVV.

V and J are TRBV7-2 and TRBJ1-2; no clear D gene. This CDR3 contains 14 residues. Trimming pared 5 bases from V and 4 bases from J, leaving 14 bases between. Germline CDR1 reads SGHTA; CDR2 reads FQGNSA. CDR3 region: CASSTSDGLYGYTF. Written as DNA, the CDR3 is TGTGCCAGCAGCACATCCGACGGACTCTATGGCTACACCTTC.

The chain has TRBV25-1 and TRBJ2-7; D is ambiguous. The CDR3 covers 14 residues. Germline V gene lookup returns CDR1 MGHDK and CDR2 SYGVNS. V was cut by 0 bases and J by 6 bases, with 12 bases left in between. The CDR3 reads CASSEYQQPSEQYF. The CDR3 DNA reads as TGTGCCAGCAGTGAATATCAACAGCCTAGCGAGCAGTACTTC.

V usage is TRBV10-3 and J usage is TRBJ1-2, with D perhaps matching TRBD1 (5 bases). The CDR3 totals 14 residues. CDR1 is ENHRY and CDR2 is SYGVKD in the germline V gene. Trimming removed 0 bases at V and 7 bases at J, with 12 bases between. The CDR3 spells CAISESNPGVGYTF. CDR3 sequence (DNA): TGTGCCATCAGTGAGTCGAACCCGGGGGTTGGCTACACCTTC.

The chain links TRBV5-1 to TRBJ1-2; D not certain. Germline values: CDR1 SGHRS, CDR2 YFSETQ. V was clipped by 4 bases and J by 4 bases, with 11 bases between them. The CDR3 spans 13 residues. CDR3 amino acids: CASSPGLGYGYTF. CDR3 nucleotide sequence: TGCGCCAGCAGCCCCGGATTGGGCTATGGCTACACCTTC.

This clone was observed a single time. The chain is built from TRBV9 and TRBJ2-3; D remains ambiguous. This CDR3 is 17 amino acids long. Germline V gives CDR1 SGDLS, CDR2 YYNGEE. Trimming pared 3 bases from V and 4 bases from J, leaving 21 bases between. In DNA form, the CDR3 reads TGTGCCAGCAGCGCCCTACCGGGCCCCAATAAGCCAGATACGCAGTATTTT. Its translation: CASSALPGPNKPDTQYF.

CDR3 region: CASSFETRMETQYF. The CDR3 DNA is TGTGCCAGCAGCTTCGAAACTCGGATGGAGACCCAGTACTTC. V is TRBV11-1 and J is TRBJ2-5; D uncertain. Trimming took 3 bases from V and 5 from J, leaving 13 bases between them. The CDR3 is 14 amino acids. Looked up from germline, CDR1 is SGHAT and CDR2 is FQDESV (reference sequence).

The V gene is TRBV19, the J gene TRBJ2-7; no definite D call. CDR3 length equals 13 residues. Germline V lookup: CDR1 LNHDA, CDR2 SQIVND (reference sequence). Trimming removed 3 bases at V and 7 bases at J, with 13 bases between. The CDR3 spells CASSMQVGREQYF. CDR3 DNA sequence: TGTGCCAGTAGTATGCAGGTGGGAAGGGAGCAGTACTTC.

The rearrangement joins TRBV9 to TRBJ2-3, with D unresolved. With 1 base removed from V and 2 bases from J, the gap between germline ends came to 11 bases. The germline gives CDR1 SGDLS, CDR2 YYNGEE. The CDR3 covers 15 residues. CDR3 bases: TGTGCCAGCAGCGTAAGCATGATACCCACAGATACGCAGTATTTT. The encoded protein is CASSVSMIPTDTQYF.